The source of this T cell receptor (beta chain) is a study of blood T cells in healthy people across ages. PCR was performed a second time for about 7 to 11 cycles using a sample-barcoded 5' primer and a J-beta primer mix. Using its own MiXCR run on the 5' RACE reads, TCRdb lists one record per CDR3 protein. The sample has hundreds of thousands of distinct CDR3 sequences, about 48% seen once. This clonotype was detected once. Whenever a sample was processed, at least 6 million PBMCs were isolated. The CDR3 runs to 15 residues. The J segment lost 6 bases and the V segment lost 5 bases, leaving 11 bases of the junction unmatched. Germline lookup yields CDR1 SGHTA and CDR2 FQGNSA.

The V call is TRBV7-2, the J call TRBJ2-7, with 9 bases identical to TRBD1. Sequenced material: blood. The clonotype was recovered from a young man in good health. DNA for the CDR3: TGTGCCAGCAGCCCTCGACAGGGGGTAGGTTCCGAGCAGTACTTC. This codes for CASSPRQGVGSEQYF.